Sequencing of this T cell receptor (beta chain) was carried out in a study of technical replicates of blood from a handful of donors (dated by TCRdb to 2016 to 2017). V loses 5 bases at its end and J loses 7 bases; junction bases beyond the gene matches: 5. Taken from cysteine to phenylalanine, the CDR3 has 14 residues. CDR3 DNA is the only sequence kept; it has 42 bases, read in frame from the first base. For CDR1 and CDR2, the germline V gene (reference sequence) lists LNHDA and SQIVND. This clone occurred once. Its antigen remains undetermined. Per-base quality was not reported, and no clone a single base away is much larger than it. Library method: the immunoSEQ multiplex PCR assay. Entries here come from immuneACCESS through TCRdb and include only in-frame sequences with V and J called. Some clones fail to appear in such tables; in the studies checked, an unresolved V gene covers under half of the shortfall, and the cause of the remainder is unknown. The sample includes around 77,000 clones, with about nine tenths observed a single time. 0.41% of the sample is held by the ten biggest clonotypes.

This receptor chain uses TRBV19 and TRBJ2-1, and 10 bases in between align with TRBD2. The receptor comes from a human donor in good health. The specimen sequenced was T cells isolated from PBMCs. The sequenced DNA: TGTGCCAGTAGTGTCCGGACTAGCGGAAATGAGCAGTTCTTC. Its protein reads: CASSVRTSGNEQFF.